These 4 T cell receptor beta chains were sequenced from one sample in a study of T cells in Graves' hyperthyroidism and ophthalmopathy. Researchers amplified the TCR beta CDR3 regions from RNA transcripts. The HTBI set primed first-round TCR CDR3 RT-PCR. In TCRdb, the multiplex PCR reads were re-called with MiXCR into one record per CDR3 protein. The sample has roughly 630,000 distinct CDR3 sequences; 15% to 18% are singletons. Sample: blood. The receptors come from a woman in her 30s with Graves' hyperthyroidism.

This clonotype was seen a handful of times. The V and J genes are TRBV6-1 and TRBJ2-7; D not resolved. This CDR3 comprises 15 residues. Germline CDR1 MNHNS, CDR2 SASEGT. Trimming stripped 6 bases from V and 4 bases from J, with 19 bases between. The CDR3 loop is CASSLTPDGLYEQYF. The CDR3 nucleotides are TGTGCCAGCAGCCTCACACCGGATGGATTGTACGAGCAGTACTTC.

This clonotype appeared many times. The chain uses TRBV29-1 and TRBJ1-1; the D gene is possibly TRBD1 (5 bases). The V gene's germline CDR1 is SQVTM and CDR2 ANQGSEA. V dropped 6 bases and J dropped 3 bases, with 14 bases sitting between them. CDR3 length: 13 amino acids. CDR3 sequence reads: CSVQTGADTEAFF. CDR3 nucleotide sequence: TGCAGCGTGCAAACCGGGGCCGACACTGAAGCTTTCTTT.

In regard to this clonotype: Likely a read error: the CDR3 ends without its conserved phenylalanine or tryptophan. CDR3 DNA sequence: TGTGCCAGCAGCCCCTGGGAGGTGCAGCACACTGAAGCTTTCTCT. This sequence encodes CASSPWEVQHTEAFS. The rearrangement joins TRBV27 to TRBJ1-1, with D unresolved. Germline V CDR1 and CDR2: MNHEY, SMNVEV (reference sequence). CDR3 length: 15 residues. Trimming removed 6 bases from V and 3 bases from J, with 17 bases in between.

There are a few counts of this clonotype. The V and J genes are TRBV4-1 and TRBJ2-5; tentatively, D is TRBD1 or TRBD2 (5 bases each). The CDR3 is 16 amino acids. V gave up 0 bases and J gave up 5 bases, with 16 bases separating them. Germline V gene data show CDR1 as MGHRA and CDR2 as YSYEKL. The CDR3 sequence is CASSQDRWGAGETQYF. Here the CDR3 DNA reads TGCGCCAGCAGCCAAGATCGGTGGGGCGCGGGCGAGACCCAGTACTTC.